This TCR beta chain was sequenced in a study of T cells in women clearing cervical HPV infection. Here immunoSEQ multiplex PCR was the method, and the copy in TCRdb shows in-frame clones only, minus some. In all, the sample yields about 26,000 clones. Notes on the study in general: A classifier using richness and V gene abundances reached an AUC of 0.7 to 0.9. Associations may precede or follow infection; HPV-specific or memory T cells were not isolated. Unknown T-cell numbers per sample may underlie the richness differences.

The CDR3 is made up of 13 amino acids. Germline V gives CDR1 SNHLY, CDR2 FYNNEI. V was clipped by 8 bases and J by 5 bases, with 15 bases between them. Comment on this clone: Its antigen is not known. The sequence runs out 3 residues before the end of the CDR3; the remainder is reconstructed from the germline J gene.

The rearrangement joins TRBV2 to TRBJ1-1; D call uncertain. The receptor comes from a woman between 18 and 75 years old with a cervical HPV16 infection that either progressed to CIN3+ or cleared (not recorded which). The material sequenced was blood buffy coat. The CDR3 sequence is CASGGIPGTEAFF. CDR3 bases read: TGTGCCAGCGGTGGTATTCCGGGGACTGAA.